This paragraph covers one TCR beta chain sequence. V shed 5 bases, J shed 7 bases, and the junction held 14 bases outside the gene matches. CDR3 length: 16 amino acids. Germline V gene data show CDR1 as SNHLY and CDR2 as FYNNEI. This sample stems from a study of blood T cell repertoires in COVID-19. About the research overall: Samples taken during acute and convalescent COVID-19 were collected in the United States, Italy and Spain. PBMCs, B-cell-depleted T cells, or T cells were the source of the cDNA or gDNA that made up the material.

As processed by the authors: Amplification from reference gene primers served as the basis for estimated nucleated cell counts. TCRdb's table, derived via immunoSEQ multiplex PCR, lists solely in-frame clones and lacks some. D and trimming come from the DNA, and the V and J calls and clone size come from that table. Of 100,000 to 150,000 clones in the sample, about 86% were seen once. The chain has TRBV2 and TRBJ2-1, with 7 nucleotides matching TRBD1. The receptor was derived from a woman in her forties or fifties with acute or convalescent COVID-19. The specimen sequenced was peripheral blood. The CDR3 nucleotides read TGTGCCAGCAGTCCGGATGGGGCAGGGGGTAAGAATGAGCAGTTCTTC. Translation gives CASSPDGAGGKNEQFF.